This T cell receptor (beta chain) was captured by sequencing in a study of blood T cell repertoires in COVID-19 (dated by TCRdb to 2018 to 2021). Context from the whole study: Collaborator samples came from the United States, Italy and Spain and covered acute and convalescent phases of COVID-19. The material from the prospective study consisted of cDNA or gDNA derived from T cells, B-cell-depleted T cells, or PBMCs. The samples were drawn from two sources: the first 160 participants of the ongoing ImmuneRACE study, and 950 to 1,500 subjects contributed by 6 global collaborators. The sample metadata nearly always contained a de-identified subject ID, COVID-19 status, age in years and sex. Where HLA class I and class II types were available, the types were taken from metadata supplied by the sample provider, not from assay-based typing. Deeply sampled blood TCRbeta repertoires from subjects exposed to, actively infected with, or recovered from COVID-19 were included in the dataset. A freely available public database, intended as a resource for researchers studying the immune response to SARS-CoV-2, is where the repertoires were released.

Summary of the overall study and its limitations: How much clinical and demographic metadata was included differed by source and by participant, and the metadata was provided uncurated.

Participants in the prospective study were enrolled through a virtual design, were aged about 18 to 100 years, and lived in 20 to 30 United States geographic areas. To assign participants to cohorts, the prospective study relied on clinical history that participants themselves reported in a screening survey and a study questionnaire. Recovered participants in ImmuneRACE Cohort 3 were defined by two consecutive negative NP/OP PCR tests, clearance by a healthcare professional, or resolution of symptoms. In the prospective study, mobile phlebotomists collected whole blood, serum and a nasopharyngeal or oropharyngeal swab from each participant. Participants in the prospective study had the option to provide additional blood draws and questionnaires over a roughly two-month period. Before DNA extraction, prospective study blood samples were shipped either frozen or at room temperature. Remarks on this clone: The antigen it binds to is not known. No base quality information exists; no much larger clone differs at one position.

TCRbeta CDR3 regions were amplified from genomic DNA by means of the immunoSEQ Assay, a bias-controlled multiplex PCR. As for the original processing: Within the assay, amplification of reference gene primers was used to estimate how many nucleated cells each sample contained. To quantify the absolute abundance of each unique TCRbeta CDR3 rearrangement, sequence reads were collapsed and filtered. For each sample, productive Simpson clonality was calculated as the square root of Simpson's diversity index across productive rearrangements. What TCRdb holds here is the immuneACCESS table cut down to in-frame rearrangements. Part of the clones is not present; checked against another copy, under half of the missing clones reflect an unresolved V gene, and the others are unexplained. From that table come the V and J calls and clone size; the DNA was used to work out D and trimming. In all, the sample holds about 140,000 clones, and about nine tenths of those were seen once. 11% of the sample is held by the ten biggest clonotypes.

CDR3 length: 14 amino acids, cysteine to phenylalanine. Of the read, only the CDR3 DNA is kept; its 42 bases are in frame from base 1. The V and J ends are trimmed by 4 bases and 8 bases, leaving 16 bases between them. Per the germline V gene, SGHRS is the CDR1 and YFSETQ is the CDR2. The sequence links TRBV5-1 to TRBJ2-1; no D gene call is confident. The TCR originated in a man in his fifties or sixties who had recovered from COVID-19. Sequences were obtained from PBMCs or T cells enriched from blood (not recorded which). CDR3 sequence: CASSRAWSSDEQFF. The DNA reads as follows: TGCGCCAGCAGCCGTGCGTGGTCATCGGATGAGCAGTTCTTC.